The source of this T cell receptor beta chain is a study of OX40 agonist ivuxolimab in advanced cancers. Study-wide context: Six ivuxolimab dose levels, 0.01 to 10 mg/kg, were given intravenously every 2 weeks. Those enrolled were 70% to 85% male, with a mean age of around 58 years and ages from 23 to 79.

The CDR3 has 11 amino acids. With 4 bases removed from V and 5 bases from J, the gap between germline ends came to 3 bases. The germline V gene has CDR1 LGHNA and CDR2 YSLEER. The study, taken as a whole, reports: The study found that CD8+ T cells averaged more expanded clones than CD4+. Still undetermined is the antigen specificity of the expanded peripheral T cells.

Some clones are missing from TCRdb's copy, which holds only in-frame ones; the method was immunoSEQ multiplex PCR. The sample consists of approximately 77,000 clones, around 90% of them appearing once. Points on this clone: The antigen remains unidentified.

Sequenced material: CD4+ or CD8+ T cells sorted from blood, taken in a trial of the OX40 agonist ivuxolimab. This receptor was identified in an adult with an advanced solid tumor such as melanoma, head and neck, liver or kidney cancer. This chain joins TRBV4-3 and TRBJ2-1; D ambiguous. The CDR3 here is CASSRDNEQFF. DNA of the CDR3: TGCGCCAGCAGCCGAGACAATGAGCAGTTCTTC.